The 20 T cell receptor beta chains given below trace back to one sample, sequenced in a study of T-cell memory formation after mild COVID-19 (dated by TCRdb to 2020 to 2022). Library preparation was by 5' RACE. The sequencer listed for this sample is Illumina NovaSeq 6000. Using fastp at Q25 and MiXCR, TCRdb reprocessed the public reads and kept productive beta chains. Records with the same CDR3 protein are collapsed into one entry carrying the most frequent genes and DNA. For this sample the table gives fewer than 650,000 distinct CDR3 sequences, of which around 16% were detected only once. The top ten hold about 7.5% of the sample. Sequencing input: PBMCs or a T cell subset sorted from them (not recorded which). The source is an adult woman who had mild COVID-19 (a few samples of this study predate the infection). The sample titles of this study are shuffled in the database, so cell type and time point are left out; the donor was told from shared clones.

This chain uses TRBV12-3 or TRBV12-4 with TRBJ2-3; 8 bases align to TRBD1. The CDR3 is 16 amino acids. V dropped 7 bases and J dropped 4; count of bases not matched to a gene: 13. CDR3 in amino acids: CASIPSLQGAADTQYF. The CDR3 coding sequence is TGTGCCAGCATCCCGTCCCTCCAGGGGGCGGCAGATACGCAGTATTTT.

The chain has TRBV7-3 and TRBJ2-3; TRBD2 matches at 8 bases. After removal of 5 bases from V and 0 bases from J, the junction contained 4 bases not matched to a gene. Germline V gene lookup returns CDR1 SGHTA and CDR2 FQGTGA. This CDR3 contains 15 residues. The CDR3 bases are TGTGCCAGCAGCCTACTAGCGGAGAGCACAGATACGCAGTATTTT. It translates to CASSLLAESTDTQYF.

This chain connects TRBV19 to TRBJ1-1; 8 nucleotides agree with TRBD1. Germline V gene sequence: CDR1 LNHDA, CDR2 SQIVND (reference sequence). This CDR3 comprises 16 residues. The J segment lost 1 base and the V segment lost 10 bases, leaving 14 bases of the junction unmatched. CDR3 protein: CAITPGGLGPNTEAFF. The DNA for the CDR3 is TGTGCCATCACTCCAGGGGGCTTAGGTCCGAACACTGAAGCTTTCTTT.

V usage is TRBV19 and J usage is TRBJ2-1; the match to TRBD2 covers 8 bases. The CDR3 is made up of 13 amino acids. V dropped 7 bases and J dropped 7; count of bases not matched to a gene: 6. CDR1 is LNHDA, CDR2 SQIVND, per germline (reference sequence). Here the CDR3 DNA reads TGTGCCAGTATAGGACTAGCACGTAATGAGCAGTTCTTC. Translating gives CASIGLARNEQFF.

This clonotype was seen more than once but under ten times. The gene calls are TRBV19 and TRBJ2-2; D ambiguous. CDR1 LNHDA and CDR2 SQIVND come from the germline V gene (reference sequence). V shed 5 bases and J shed 1 base, with 14 bases lying between them. The CDR3 loop spans 16 amino acids. The CDR3 bases are TGTGCCAGTAGTTTCTTTTCCAGCGAGAACACCGGGGAGCTGTTTTTT. It is translated as CASSFFSSENTGELFF.

In this sample, this clonotype turned up many times. CDR3 coding DNA: TGTGCCAGCAGCGTAGATATAGGGACTAGCACAGATACGCAGTATTTT. Translated, it gives CASSVDIGTSTDTQYF. This rearrangement joins TRBV9 to TRBJ2-3, with a tentative D call TRBD2 (6 bases). Germline CDR1 reads SGDLS; CDR2 reads YYNGEE. The V gene lost 0 bases and the J gene lost 0 bases, with 11 bases spanning the gap. The CDR3 totals 16 residues.

The V and J genes are TRBV6-1 and TRBJ1-2, with no clear D. The CDR3 is 13 amino acids. V gave up 8 bases and J gave up 4 bases, with 14 bases separating them. Germline V CDR1 and CDR2: MNHNS, SASEGT. The CDR3 DNA is TGTGCCAGCGGGCAAGTCTCGGGCTATGGCTACACCTTC. It is translated as CASGQVSGYGYTF.

This clonotype was seen only a few times. The V call is TRBV12-3 or TRBV12-4, the J call TRBJ2-2; 7 nucleotides agree with TRBD1. V gave up 7 bases and J gave up 5 bases; unmatched junction bases: 10. CDR3 size: 15 residues. The chain's CDR3 is CASNPTGTTTGELFF. CDR3 DNA: TGTGCCAGCAACCCGACAGGGACGACTACCGGGGAGCTGTTTTTT.

V is TRBV15 and J is TRBJ2-1; weak D call: TRBD2 (5 bases). Germline V gene lookup returns CDR1 LNHNV and CDR2 YYDKDF (reference sequence). Trimming removed 0 bases from V and 10 bases from J, with 13 bases in between. This CDR3 has 14 amino acids. The CDR3 protein is CATSRDLQEREQFF. The DNA of the CDR3 is TGTGCCACCAGCAGAGATCTTCAGGAGCGGGAGCAGTTCTTC.

The rearrangement uses TRBV10-3 and TRBJ2-5, with D unresolved. Trimming left V 6 bases short and J 4 bases short, with 12 bases between. This CDR3 region has 13 residues. Germline values: CDR1 ENHRY, CDR2 SYGVKD. The CDR3 protein is CAISPMGAETQYF. In DNA, the CDR3 is TGTGCCATCAGCCCAATGGGCGCAGAGACCCAGTACTTC.

This clonotype was recorded many times. The V call is TRBV20-1, the J call TRBJ2-3; 11 bases fit TRBD2. The CDR3 sequence is 14 residues long. V shed 3 bases and J 1 base; nucleotides not matched to a gene: 0. Germline V gene lookup returns CDR1 DFQATT and CDR2 SNEGSKA (reference sequence). CDR3 coding DNA: TGCAGTGCTAGGACTAGCGGGGGCACAGATACGCAGTATTTT. Protein sequence: CSARTSGGTDTQYF.

This clonotype was seen repeatedly, ten times or more. The rearrangement links TRBV2 to TRBJ2-2; 7 bases are a match to TRBD2. Germline trimming cut 0 bases from V and 5 bases from J; bases unmatched to any gene: 3. This CDR3 spans 15 amino acids. In germline, CDR1 is SNHLY, CDR2 FYNNEI. The CDR3 reads CASSEAQGGTGELFF. CDR3 DNA sequence: TGTGCCAGCAGTGAAGCCCAGGGAGGGACCGGGGAGCTGTTTTTT.

CDR3 nucleotides: TGTGCCAGCAGCTCAGTTGGGACAGGGGGCAATGAGCAGTTCTTC. This gives the protein CASSSVGTGGNEQFF. This chain joins TRBV5-6 and TRBJ2-1; TRBD1 matches 11 bases. There are 15 residues in the CDR3. The V segment lost 3 bases and the J segment 6 bases; nucleotides outside the gene matches: 5. Per the germline V gene, CDR1 is SGHDT and CDR2 is YYEEEE.

This chain links TRBV27 with TRBJ1-2; D uncertain. This CDR3 contains 13 residues. The ends were cut back, 3 bases at V and 2 bases at J, with 7 bases in the middle. The germline gives CDR1 MNHEY, CDR2 SMNVEV (reference sequence). The CDR3: CASSFHQNYGYTF. DNA of the CDR3: TGTGCCAGCAGTTTCCACCAAAACTATGGCTACACCTTC.

This clonotype was detected a few times. The chain couples TRBV5-1 to TRBJ2-3, with D perhaps matching TRBD2 (5 bases). The length of the CDR3 is 15 residues. CDR1 SGHRS and CDR2 YFSETQ come from the germline V gene. V dropped 3 bases and J dropped 0 bases, with 11 bases sitting between them. The CDR3: CASSSAVSSTDTQYF. The CDR3 DNA is TGCGCCAGCAGCTCAGCGGTCTCTAGCACAGATACGCAGTATTTT. The variable domain in full, completed from reference TRBV5-1 and TRBJ2-3, reads KAGVTQTPRYLIKTRGQQVTLSCSPISGHRSVSWYQQTPGQGLQFLFEYFSETQRNKGNFPGRFSGRQFSNSRSEMNVSTLELGDSALYLCASSSAVSSTDTQYFGPGTRLTVL.

This clonotype was found a few times. The V and J genes are TRBV30 and TRBJ2-5, with 10 bases matching TRBD1. The germline V gene has CDR1 GTSNPN and CDR2 SVGIG (reference sequence). Germline trimming cut 5 bases from V and 5 bases from J; bases unmatched to any gene: 8. This CDR3 is built from 14 residues. The CDR3 protein is CAWAPGQGSETQYF. CDR3 nucleotides: TGTGCCTGGGCGCCGGGACAGGGGTCGGAGACCCAGTACTTC. Variable domain in full (rest from reference TRBV30 and TRBJ2-5): SQTIHQWPATLVQPVGSPLSLECTVEGTSNPNLYWYRQAAGRGLQLLFYSVGIGQISSEVPQNLSASRPQDRQFILSSKKLLLSDSGFYLCAWAPGQGSETQYFGPGTRLLVL.

This clonotype was seen only a few times. V gene TRBV9 combines with J gene TRBJ2-7; D might be TRBD2 (7 bases). The CDR3 contains 14 residues. The V end was cut by 1 base, the J end by 4 bases, with 12 bases between. Germline values: CDR1 SGDLS, CDR2 YYNGEE. The CDR3 DNA is TGTGCCAGCAGCGTAACAGGGAGGGGGTACGAGCAGTACTTC. It yields the protein CASSVTGRGYEQYF.

This clonotype has a handful of counts. The chain employs TRBV29-1 and TRBJ1-3; D is undetermined. CDR1 and CDR2 from the germline V gene are SQVTM and ANQGSEA. The V gene lost 5 bases and the J gene lost 0 bases, with 8 bases spanning the gap. The CDR3 consists of 13 residues. CDR3 in amino acids: CSVTFFSGNTIYF. The CDR3 DNA reads TGCAGCGTTACATTTTTCTCTGGAAACACCATATATTTT.

This clonotype has a handful of counts. As DNA, the CDR3 is TGCGCCAGCAGCTTGGGGCGATTGGACACCGGGGAGCTGTTTTTT. Its translation is CASSLGRLDTGELFF. The rearrangement links TRBV5-1 to TRBJ2-2, with D unresolved. Germline V gene sequence: CDR1 SGHRS, CDR2 YFSETQ. The V gene lost 0 bases and the J gene lost 3 bases, with 9 bases spanning the gap. The length of the CDR3 is 15 residues. The whole variable domain, filled in from reference TRBV5-1 and TRBJ2-2, reads KAGVTQTPRYLIKTRGQQVTLSCSPISGHRSVSWYQQTPGQGLQFLFEYFSETQRNKGNFPGRFSGRQFSNSRSEMNVSTLELGDSALYLCASSLGRLDTGELFFGEGSRLTVL.

V usage is TRBV27 and J usage is TRBJ1-2; 7 positions agree with TRBD1. With 3 bases clipped from V and 4 bases from J, the junction kept 11 bases outside the gene matches. This CDR3 has 16 residues. Germline V gene sequence: CDR1 MNHEY, CDR2 SMNVEV (reference sequence). The CDR3, as DNA: TGTGCCAGCAGTTTCCGGGACAGAGACTTGAGCTATGGCTACACCTTC. Translated, it gives CASSFRDRDLSYGYTF.